These 9 T cell receptor beta chains were sequenced from one sample in a study of blood T cell repertoires in COVID-19. The data were produced by immunoSEQ multiplex PCR, yet TCRdb's version contains in-frame clones alone and is incomplete. Of 150,000 to 170,000 clones detected, approximately 80% appear once; the ten largest clones hold 12%. Sequencing was carried out using peripheral blood. Every receptor here comes from a woman in her fifties or sixties with COVID-19, enrolled during active disease.

This sequence joins TRBV11-2 and TRBJ2-3, with 11 bases that match TRBD2. The germline gives CDR1 SGHAT, CDR2 FQNNGV. The length of the CDR3 is 18 residues. Unmatched junction bases numbered 15, after V lost 5 bases and J lost 5 bases. The DNA for the CDR3 is TGTGCCAGCAGCCCAGGATCCTTAGCGGGGGGGAAAAAAGATACGCAGTATTTT. Amino acids: CASSPGSLAGGKKDTQYF.

This rearrangement joins TRBV7-3 to TRBJ1-6; 7 nucleotides match TRBD1. Germline values: CDR1 SGHTA, CDR2 FQGTGA. The V gene end was trimmed by 5 bases and the J gene end by 6 bases; junction bases not matched to a gene: 7. The CDR3 runs 15 residues. The CDR3 DNA sequence: TGTGCCAGCAGCCCGACAGGGAGGAGTAATTCACCCCTCCACTTT. It translates to CASSPTGRSNSPLHF.

The chain has TRBV5-6 and TRBJ2-5; 14 bases map to TRBD2. The CDR3 contains 17 residues. Trimming at V came to 3 bases and at J to 5 bases, leaving 9 bases not matched to a gene. Germline V gene data show CDR1 as SGHDT and CDR2 as YYEEEE. The CDR3: CASSSGLAGVMGETQYF. CDR3 nucleotide sequence: TGTGCCAGCAGCTCGGGACTAGCGGGGGTCATGGGGGAGACCCAGTACTTC.

V usage is TRBV5-6 and J usage is TRBJ2-2; 12 nucleotides match TRBD1. There are 17 residues in the CDR3. Germline V gene sequence: CDR1 SGHDT, CDR2 YYEEEE. The V and J ends lost 4 bases and 4 bases, in that order; junction bases with no gene match: 8. CDR3 residues: CASSGPGQGAITGELFF. CDR3 sequence (DNA): TGTGCCAGCAGCGGACCGGGACAGGGGGCCATCACCGGGGAGCTGTTTTTT.

In this sample, this clone turned up once. J is TRBJ1-4 and V is TRBV10-2; D is possibly TRBD1 (5 bases). This CDR3 has 14 residues. The V gene's germline CDR1 is WSHSY and CDR2 SAAADI. V lost 8 bases to trimming and J lost 8 bases, with 18 bases between them. The CDR3 DNA follows: TGCGCCAGCGTCCTGGGGGGGGTCCGGGAAAAACTGTTTTTT. Its protein is CASVLGGVREKLFF.

The chain joins TRBV4-1 to TRBJ1-1, with TRBD1 matching 8 bases. Germline V lookup: CDR1 MGHRA, CDR2 YSYEKL. J was trimmed by 5 bases and V by 4 bases; bases with no gene match: 9. The CDR3 consists of 15 residues. CDR3 sequence: CASSLQADRATEAFF. The DNA for the CDR3 is TGCGCCAGCAGCCTTCAAGCGGACAGGGCAACTGAAGCTTTCTTT.

J is TRBJ1-4 and V is TRBV18, with unresolved D. Trimming cost V 3 bases and J 6 bases, with 8 bases left between them. Germline V gene sequence: CDR1 KGHSH, CDR2 LQKENI. This CDR3 is 13 amino acids long. The chain's CDR3 is CASSPRRDEKLFF. The CDR3 region has the DNA TGTGCCAGCTCACCGAGGAGGGATGAAAAACTGTTTTTT.

The chain uses TRBV7-3 and TRBJ2-7; 9 bases map to TRBD2. CDR3 length equals 14 residues. Germline V gene data show CDR1 as SGHTA and CDR2 as FQGTGA. Trimming cost V 5 bases and J 7 bases; bases outside gene matches: 9. CDR3 region: CASSPGGTSKEQYF. Written as DNA, the CDR3 is TGTGCCAGCAGCCCAGGAGGGACTAGCAAAGAGCAGTACTTC.

V is TRBV11-3 and J is TRBJ2-3; a weak D match, TRBD1 (5 bases). CDR3 length equals 12 residues. The germline V and J ends were trimmed by 2 bases and 7 bases, with 7 bases remaining between them. Looked up from germline, CDR1 is SGHNT and CDR2 is YENEEA. The CDR3 nucleotides are TGTGCCAGCAGCTTAAAGGGGTATACGCAGTATTTT. It specifies CASSLKGYTQYF.